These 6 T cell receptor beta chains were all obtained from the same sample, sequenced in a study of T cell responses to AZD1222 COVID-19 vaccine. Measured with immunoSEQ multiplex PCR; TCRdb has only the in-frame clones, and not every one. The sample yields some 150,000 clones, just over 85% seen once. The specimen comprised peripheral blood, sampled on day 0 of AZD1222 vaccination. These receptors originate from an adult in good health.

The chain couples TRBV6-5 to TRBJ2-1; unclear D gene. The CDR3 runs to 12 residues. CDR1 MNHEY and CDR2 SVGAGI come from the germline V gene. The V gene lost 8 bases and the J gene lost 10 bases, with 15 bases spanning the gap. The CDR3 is CASGLRRLEQFF. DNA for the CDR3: TGTGCCAGCGGCCTCCGCCGATTAGAGCAGTTCTTC.

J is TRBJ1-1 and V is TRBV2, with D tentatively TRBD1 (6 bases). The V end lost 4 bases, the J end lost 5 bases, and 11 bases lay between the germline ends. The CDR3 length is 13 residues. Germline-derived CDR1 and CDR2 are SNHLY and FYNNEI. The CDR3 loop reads CASSGTGRTEAFF. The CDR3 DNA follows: TGTGCCAGCAGTGGAACAGGGAGGACTGAAGCTTTCTTT.

CDR3 sequence reads: CAISRTDYGYTF. The CDR3 DNA follows: TGTGCCATCAGTAGGACAGACTATGGCTACACCTTC. This chain links TRBV10-3 with TRBJ1-2, with a possible D match to TRBD1 (6 bases). Germline V gives CDR1 ENHRY, CDR2 SYGVKD. This CDR3 region has 12 residues. The V gene lost 5 bases and the J gene lost 3 bases, with 7 bases spanning the gap.

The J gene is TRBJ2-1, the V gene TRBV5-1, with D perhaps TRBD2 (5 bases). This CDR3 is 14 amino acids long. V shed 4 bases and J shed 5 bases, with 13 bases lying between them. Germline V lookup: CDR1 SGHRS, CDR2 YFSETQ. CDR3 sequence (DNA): TGCGCCAGCAGCCCAGACGGGAATAACAATGAGCAGTTCTTC. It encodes CASSPDGNNNEQFF.

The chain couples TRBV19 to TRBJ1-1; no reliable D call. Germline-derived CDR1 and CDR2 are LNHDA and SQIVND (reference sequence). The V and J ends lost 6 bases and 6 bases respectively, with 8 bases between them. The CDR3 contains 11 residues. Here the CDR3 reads CASSPFPEAFF. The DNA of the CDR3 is TGTGCCAGTAGCCCATTCCCTGAAGCTTTCTTT.

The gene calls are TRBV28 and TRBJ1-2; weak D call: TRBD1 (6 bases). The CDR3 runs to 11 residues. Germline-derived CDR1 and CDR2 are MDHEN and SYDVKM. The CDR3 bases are TGTGCGGCTGGCAGGGGAGATGGCTACACCTTC. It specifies CAAGRGDGYTF.